These 17 T cell receptor beta chains were sequenced from one sample in a study of T-cell memory formation after mild COVID-19. TCRdb re-derived calls from the 5' RACE reads in MiXCR, one entry per CDR3 protein. The table lists 350,000 to 500,000 distinct CDR3 sequences, roughly 18% of them singletons. Sequencing was performed on PBMCs or a T cell subset sorted from them (not recorded which). The origin of the receptors is a man aged 18 to 35 who had mild COVID-19 (a few samples of this study predate the infection). Cell type and time point are not known.

The chain couples TRBV7-6 to TRBJ2-5, with 8 bases identical to TRBD2. Germline V gene lookup returns CDR1 SGHVS and CDR2 FNYEAQ. V was pared by 5 bases and J by 1 base, with 15 bases of the junction left unmatched. The CDR3 loop spans 18 amino acids. CDR3 sequence: CASSPLELAEKLQETQYF. CDR3 bases: TGTGCCAGCAGCCCTCTAGAACTAGCGGAAAAACTCCAAGAGACCCAGTACTTC.

In its sample, this clonotype was seen a few times. V gene TRBV15 combines with J gene TRBJ2-3; tentatively, D is TRBD2 (6 bases). Germline V gene sequence: CDR1 LNHNV, CDR2 YYDKDF (reference sequence). Trimming removed 3 bases at V and 6 bases at J, with 16 bases between. The CDR3 totals 15 residues. DNA for the CDR3: TGTGCCACCAGCAGGGTCGTCTCGGGGGTGGATACGCAGTATTTT. Protein: CATSRVVSGVDTQYF.

This chain connects TRBV11-2 to TRBJ1-1; D unresolved. In germline, CDR1 is SGHAT, CDR2 FQNNGV. The CDR3 has 13 residues. Trimming cost V 5 bases and J 3 bases, with 10 bases left between them. DNA of the CDR3: TGTGCCAGCAGCAGGGTAATCGACACTGAAGCTTTCTTT. Amino acids: CASSRVIDTEAFF.

This clonotype was recorded a few times. The rearrangement links TRBV7-9 to TRBJ1-1, with D uncertain. The CDR3 covers 12 residues. With 4 bases removed from V and 7 bases from J, the gap between germline ends came to 10 bases. CDR1 SEHNR and CDR2 FQNEAQ come from the germline V gene (reference sequence). The CDR3: CASSSRMGEAFF. CDR3 bases: TGTGCCAGCAGCTCCCGGATGGGTGAAGCTTTCTTT.

The genes are TRBV15 and TRBJ2-5; 10 bases match TRBD2. Germline CDR1 is LNHNV and CDR2 is YYDKDF (reference sequence). This CDR3 has 13 amino acids. V lost 8 bases, J lost 4 bases, and 4 bases stayed unmatched. This CDR3 reads CATQRGGGETQYF. CDR3 coding DNA: TGTGCCACCCAGCGGGGGGGCGGAGAGACCCAGTACTTC.

This chain joins TRBV6-6 and TRBJ1-3, with TRBD1 identical over 8 bases. CDR1 MNHNY and CDR2 SVGAGI come from the germline V gene (reference sequence). The V gene end was trimmed by 6 bases and the J gene end by 0 bases; junction bases not matched to a gene: 7. The CDR3 consists of 16 residues. CDR3 region: CASSLHTGGSGNTIYF. In DNA, the CDR3 is TGTGCCAGCAGCCTTCACACAGGGGGCTCTGGAAACACCATATATTTT.

The chain has TRBV12-3 or TRBV12-4 and TRBJ1-4, with no clear D. The CDR3 has 17 residues. Trimming removed 6 bases at V and 5 bases at J, with 22 bases between. In nucleotides, the CDR3 is TGTGCCAGCAGCCCATCCCGCGATGAGGGAGGGAATGAAAAACTGTTTTTT. It is translated as CASSPSRDEGGNEKLFF.

Only a few counts were recorded for this clonotype. CDR3 in amino acids: CASIKGSQYNEQFF. Here the CDR3 DNA reads TGTGCCAGTATTAAGGGCAGCCAATACAATGAGCAGTTCTTC. J is TRBJ2-1 and V is TRBV19, with D hard to call. The length of the CDR3 is 14 residues. Trimming shortened V by 7 bases and J by 4 bases, and 14 bases separated the two germline ends. Germline V gene lookup returns CDR1 LNHDA and CDR2 SQIVND (reference sequence).

The chain's CDR3 is CASSLVPAGRNTGELFF. The CDR3 coding sequence is TGTGCCAGCAGCCTCGTCCCTGCAGGGCGGAACACCGGGGAGCTGTTTTTT. V is TRBV7-2 and J is TRBJ2-2; TRBD1 is a possible D gene (5 bases). V lost 5 bases and J 1 base, leaving 17 bases between the germline ends. Germline-derived CDR1 and CDR2 are SGHTA and FQGNSA. The CDR3 length is 17 residues.

Only a few counts were recorded for this clonotype. This chain uses TRBV6-5 with TRBJ1-2; D remains ambiguous. The CDR3 totals 13 residues. Germline values: CDR1 MNHEY, CDR2 SVGAGI. With 2 bases removed from V and 2 bases from J, the gap between germline ends came to 6 bases. The CDR3 spells CASSYASNYGYTF. The CDR3, as DNA: TGTGCCAGCAGTTACGCCTCAAACTATGGCTACACCTTC.

This chain connects TRBV5-1 to TRBJ1-5; 10 nucleotides agree with TRBD1. The CDR3 has 15 amino acids. In germline, CDR1 is SGHRS, CDR2 YFSETQ. V was pared by 0 bases and J by 12 bases, with 9 bases of the junction left unmatched. In nucleotides, the CDR3 is TGCGCCAGCAGCTTGGCCGGGACAGGGGTGACGCACCAGCATTTT. It codes for CASSLAGTGVTHQHF. Full variable domain (outside the CDR3, taken from reference TRBV5-1 and TRBJ1-5): KAGVTQTPRYLIKTRGQQVTLSCSPISGHRSVSWYQQTPGQGLQFLFEYFSETQRNKGNFPGRFSGRQFSNSRSEMNVSTLELGDSALYLCASSLAGTGVTHQHFGDGTRLSIL.

A single count supports this clonotype. The chain is built from TRBV30 and TRBJ2-3; 8 nucleotides agree with TRBD2. V was pared by 5 bases and J by 7 bases, with 11 bases of the junction left unmatched. Germline CDR1 is GTSNPN and CDR2 is SVGIG (reference sequence). The CDR3 covers 14 residues. The CDR3 region is CAWAEGGGWNTQYF. CDR3 DNA sequence: TGTGCCTGGGCCGAAGGCGGGGGGTGGAATACGCAGTATTTT.

The table lists this clonotype with many counts. The rearrangement uses TRBV20-1 and TRBJ1-6; a weak D match, TRBD1 (5 bases). This CDR3 comprises 14 residues. The germline V gene encodes CDR1 DFQATT and CDR2 SNEGSKA (reference sequence). V was shortened by 5 bases and J by 7 bases, with 15 bases between the two germline ends. CDR3 loop: CSARGTPGNSPLHF. CDR3 nucleotides: TGCAGTGCTCGAGGGACCCCCGGGAATTCACCCCTCCACTTT.

The rearrangement joins TRBV15 to TRBJ2-5; perhaps TRBD1 as D (6 bases). V was cut by 2 bases and J by 5 bases, with 15 bases left in between. The CDR3 loop spans 15 amino acids. Germline lookup yields CDR1 LNHNV and CDR2 YYDKDF (reference sequence). CDR3 sequence: CATSRSFYRVETQYF. The DNA of the CDR3 is TGTGCCACCAGCAGATCTTTTTACAGGGTTGAGACCCAGTACTTC.

This clonotype was seen just once. V gene TRBV6-1 combines with J gene TRBJ1-5; D is perhaps TRBD1 (6 bases). Germline assignment: CDR1 MNHNS and CDR2 SASEGT. The CDR3 is 15 amino acids. Trimming removed 7 bases at V and 1 base at J, with 14 bases between. CDR3 nucleotides: TGTGCCAGCATCCCGGGAGGGGGGAGCAATCAGCCCCAGCATTTT. Its translation: CASIPGGGSNQPQHF.

For this clonotype: It is likely a read error, because the conserved phenylalanine at the end of the CDR3 is missing. The DNA of the CDR3 is TGTGCCAGCAGCTTAGGTACAGGGCAGGAGACCCAGTACTTA. Translated: CASSLGTGQETQYL. V usage is TRBV7-2 and J usage is TRBJ2-5, with D possibly matching TRBD1 (6 bases). Germline V CDR1 and CDR2: SGHTA, FQGNSA. V was trimmed by 1 base and J by 5 bases, leaving 11 bases between them. CDR3 length equals 14 residues.

This clonotype was seen a few times. This chain uses TRBV5-6 with TRBJ2-5, with D possibly being TRBD1 or TRBD2 (5 bases each). The germline V gene encodes CDR1 SGHDT and CDR2 YYEEEE. The length of the CDR3 is 11 residues. V lost 7 bases to trimming and J lost 5 bases, with 9 bases between them. The CDR3 spells CASGGSETQYF. CDR3 bases: TGTGCCAGCGGGGGAAGTGAGACCCAGTACTTC.